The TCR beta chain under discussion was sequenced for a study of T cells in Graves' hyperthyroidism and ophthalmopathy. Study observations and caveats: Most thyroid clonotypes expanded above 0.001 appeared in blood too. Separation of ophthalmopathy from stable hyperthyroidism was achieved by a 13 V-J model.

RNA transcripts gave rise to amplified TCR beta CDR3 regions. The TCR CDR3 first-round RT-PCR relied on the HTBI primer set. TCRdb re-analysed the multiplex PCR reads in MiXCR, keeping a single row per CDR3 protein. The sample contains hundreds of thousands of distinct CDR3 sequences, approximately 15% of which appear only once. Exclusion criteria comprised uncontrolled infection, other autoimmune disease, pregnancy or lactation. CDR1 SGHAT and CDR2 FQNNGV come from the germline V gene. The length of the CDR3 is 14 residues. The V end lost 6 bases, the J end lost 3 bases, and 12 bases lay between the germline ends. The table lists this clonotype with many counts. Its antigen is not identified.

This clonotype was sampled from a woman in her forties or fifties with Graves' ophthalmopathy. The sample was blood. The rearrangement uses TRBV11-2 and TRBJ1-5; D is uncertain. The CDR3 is CASSPDVTNQPQHF. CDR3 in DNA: TGTGCCAGCAGTCCCGATGTTACCAATCAGCCCCAGCATTTT.